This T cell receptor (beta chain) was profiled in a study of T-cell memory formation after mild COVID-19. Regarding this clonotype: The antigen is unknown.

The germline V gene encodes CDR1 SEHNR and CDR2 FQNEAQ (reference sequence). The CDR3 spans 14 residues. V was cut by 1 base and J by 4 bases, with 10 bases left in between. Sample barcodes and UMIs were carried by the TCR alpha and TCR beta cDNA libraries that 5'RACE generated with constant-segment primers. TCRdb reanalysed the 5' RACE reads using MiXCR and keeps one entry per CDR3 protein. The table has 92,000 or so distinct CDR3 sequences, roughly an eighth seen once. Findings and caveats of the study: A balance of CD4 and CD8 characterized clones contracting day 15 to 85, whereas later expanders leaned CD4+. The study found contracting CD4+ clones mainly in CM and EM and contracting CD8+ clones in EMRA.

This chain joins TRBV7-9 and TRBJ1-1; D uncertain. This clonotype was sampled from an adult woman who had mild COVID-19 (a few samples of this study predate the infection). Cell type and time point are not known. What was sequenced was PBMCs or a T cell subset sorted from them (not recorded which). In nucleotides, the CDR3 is TGTGCCAGCAGCTTAGTGCGGCTCGGCACTGAAGCTTTCTTT. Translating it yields CASSLVRLGTEAFF.